This is a list of T cell receptor beta chains from one sample in a study of cytomegalovirus exposure and HLA in healthy donors. The table came from immunoSEQ multiplex PCR; TCRdb's copy has only in-frame clones and leaves some out. The sample lists some 180,000 clones, 75% to 80% occurring once. The specimen sequenced was PBMCs. The receptors derive from a woman younger than 45 in good health and CMV-seropositive. Each CDR3 is given with its conserved first and last residue. Expanded clones get a size class; other rows say once, few or many, or leave the size out.

clone size: NA
V gene: TRBV11-2
CDR3 protein: CASSLVVAGAHEQYF

clone size: NA
V gene: TRBV10-1
CDR3 protein: CASSESGTVVETQYF

clone size: NA
V gene: TRBV19
CDR3 protein: CASSMMRDEQFF

clone size: NA
V gene: TRBV9
CDR3 protein: CASSVATGTRGNTIYF

clone size: NA
V gene: TRBV7-6
CDR3 protein: CASSLRGGAAYEQYF

clone size: NA
V gene: TRBV9
CDR3 protein: CASSVAGTANEKLFF

clone size: NA
V gene: TRBV30
CDR3 protein: CAWSAGTGGSGNTIYF

clone size: once
V gene: TRBV5-1
CDR3 protein: CASSLGPRDRDYQPQHF

clone size: NA
V gene: TRBV29-1
CDR3 protein: CSVELWYSGGYGYTF

clone size: NA
V gene: TRBV5-4
CDR3 protein: CASSRDRGPYEQYF

clone size: few
V gene: TRBV29-1
CDR3 protein: CSVAEGQGGTEAFF

clone size: once
V gene: TRBV27
CDR3 protein: CASSTAGGISGELFF

clone size: NA
V gene: TRBV7-2
CDR3 protein: CASGRDRGLGNTEAFF

clone size: NA
V gene: TRBV7-8
CDR3 protein: CAGGTIQETQYF

clone size: NA
V gene: TRBV6-6
CDR3 protein: CASSSPTGRETQYF

clone size: NA
V gene: TRBV9
CDR3 protein: CASSGGGSGRYNEQFF

clone size: NA
V gene: TRBV7-2
CDR3 protein: CASSLDRNEQYF

clone size: NA
V gene: TRBV29-1
CDR3 protein: CSVRQTGRNSPLHF

clone size: NA
V gene: TRBV29-1
CDR3 protein: CSVVETGYEQYF

clone size: NA
V gene: TRBV28
CDR3 protein: CASSLAFSSYNEQFF

clone size: NA
V gene: TRBV6-1
CDR3 protein: CASSYRDRDSYEQYF

clone size: NA
V gene: TRBV27
CDR3 protein: CASSSRLAGGTDTQYF

clone size: NA
V gene: TRBV5-4
CDR3 protein: CASSYRQAPRGEAFF

clone size: NA
V gene: TRBV7-2
CDR3 protein: CASSLATWNTEAFF

clone size: NA
V gene: TRBV5-1
CDR3 protein: CASSQDRGNEKLFF

clone size: NA
V gene: TRBV6-1
CDR3 protein: CASNPADFPGQPQHF

clone size: few
V gene: TRBV27
CDR3 protein: CASSFLSNAAEQETQYF